The rows below give T cell receptor beta chains drawn from one sample of a study of graft-versus-host responses after intestinal transplantation. Profiling relied on immunoSEQ multiplex PCR, and the TCRdb table lists in-frame clones only, not all of them. Here the sample spans tens of thousands of clones, roughly 90% being singletons. The material was ileum tissue, obtained 200 to 210 days after intestinal transplant. The receptors shown here come from a human patient who received an intestinal transplant, so some T cells may come from the graft donor. CDR3s include the opening cysteine and the closing phenylalanine or tryptophan. The D gene is left open where the match is weak. Only part of the rows carry a size: once, few, many, or a class if the clone is expanded.

V gene	clone size	J gene	D gene	CDR3 DNA	CDR3 protein
TRBV9	once	TRBJ1-1	TRBD1	TGTGCCAGCAACAAATGGGGGGACAGTTACACTGAAGCTTTCTTT	CASNKWGDSYTEAFF
TRBV5-1	.	TRBJ2-6	.	TGCGCCAGCAGCTTGGGAAGGGACGTTGTGGACGGAAGCTCTGGGGCCAACGTCCTGACTTTC	CASSLGRDVVDGSSGANVLTF
TRBV5-1	.	TRBJ1-2	.	TGCGCCAGCAGCTTGGAGGGGTCTAACTATGGCTACACCTTC	CASSLEGSNYGYTF
TRBV18	.	TRBJ1-1	.	TGTGCCAGCTCTCAAGAAGACGTCTATGAAGCTTTCTTT	CASSQEDVYEAFF
TRBV10-3	once	TRBJ2-1	TRBD2	TGTGCCATCAGTGAGTCTTGGACTAGCGGGGGAAATGAGCAGTTCTTC	CAISESWTSGGNEQFF
TRBV19	.	TRBJ2-1	.	TGTGCCAGTAGTATGACGGGGAGGACCTCCAATGAGCAGTTCTTC	CASSMTGRTSNEQFF
TRBV5-6	.	TRBJ2-1	.	TGTGCCAGCAGCTTGGGGGTTCGTAATGAGCAGTTCTTC	CASSLGVRNEQFF
TRBV4-1	.	TRBJ2-1	.	TGCGCCAGCAGCCAAGTTGAGGGCAATGAGCAGTTCTTC	CASSQVEGNEQFF
TRBV9	once	TRBJ1-1	.	TGTGCCAGCAGCCCCCGTGCGGCCCCTGAAGCTTTCTTT	CASSPRAAPEAFF
TRBV9	once	TRBJ1-3	TRBD1	TGTGCCAGCAGTGAAACAGGGGCCGAGAACACCATATATTTT	CASSETGAENTIYF
TRBV5-1	.	TRBJ2-7	.	TGCGCCAGCACCCCTGGTAGCTCCTACGAGCAGTACTTC	CASTPGSSYEQYF
TRBV29-1	few	TRBJ1-1	.	TGCAGCGTCCCACGGCAGAACACTGAAGCTTTCTTT	CSVPRQNTEAFF
TRBV1	few	TRBJ1-3	.	TGCACCAGCGGGCGAGGGCAGCTCTCGGGAAACACCATATATTTT	CTSGRGQLSGNTIYF
TRBV10-3	.	TRBJ1-2	.	TGTGCCATCAGTGAATCAGGGGTGTATGACTACACCTTC	CAISESGVYDYTF
TRBV5-1	once	TRBJ2-3	TRBD2	TGCGCCAGCAGAACGGGACTAGCGTTTAGCACAGATACGCAGTATTTT	CASRTGLAFSTDTQYF
TRBV5-1	once	TRBJ1-2	.	TGCGCCAGCAGCTTGGGGGGTAACTATGGCTACACCTTC	CASSLGGNYGYTF
TRBV5-4	.	TRBJ1-4	TRBD1	TGTGCCAGCAGCTCTGGTGGGGGCAGGGGGGGTGAAAAACTGTTTTTT	CASSSGGGRGGEKLFF
TRBV27	.	TRBJ2-3	TRBD2	TGTGCCAGCAGCCCCCCCCCTGGACTAGCGGGAGGTGGGCTCACAGATACGCAGTATTTT	CASSPPPGLAGGGLTDTQYF
TRBV9	.	TRBJ1-4	.	TGTGCCAGCAGCGTAGGTCAGCTTAATGAAAAACTGTTTTTT	CASSVGQLNEKLFF
TRBV19	once	TRBJ1-2	TRBD1	TGTGCCAGTACCCAAGGACAGGGCCAAGAGGACACCTTC	CASTQGQGQEDTF
TRBV7-8	.	TRBJ1-2	.	TGTGCCAGCAGCTTAACTTTCCATGGCTACACCTTC	CASSLTFHGYTF
TRBV29-1	.	TRBJ2-4	.	TGCAGCGCGGGAGTTGGGGGATACATTCAGTACTTC	CSAGVGGYIQYF
TRBV6-6	.	TRBJ2-2	TRBD1	TGTGCCAGCAGTTACCGGACAGGGGGAGGCACCGGGGAGCTGTTTTTT	CASSYRTGGGTGELFF
TRBV6-5	.	TRBJ1-1	.	TGTGCCAGCAGTCCGGGCGGGGGCACTGAAGCTTTCTTT	CASSPGGGTEAFF
TRBV6-6	.	TRBJ2-7	.	TGTGCCAGCAGTTACGGACCTACCTACGAGCAGTACTTC	CASSYGPTYEQYF
TRBV2	.	TRBJ1-1	TRBD1	TGTGCCAGCAATCGAGGGAGACAGGGGGAGGGCACTGAAGCTTTCTTT	CASNRGRQGEGTEAFF
TRBV6-5	.	TRBJ2-3	.	TGTGCCAGCAGCTACGGCGTGGGCACAGATACGCAGTATTTT	CASSYGVGTDTQYF
TRBV11-3	.	TRBJ2-3	TRBD1	TGTGCCAGCAGCGTAGGAGCAGGGGGCGGCGCAGATACGCAGTATTTT	CASSVGAGGGADTQYF
TRBV7-9	.	TRBJ2-1	.	TGTGCCAGCAGCACGACAGGCTACAATGAGCAGTTCTTC	CASSTTGYNEQFF
TRBV5-6	.	TRBJ1-6	.	TGTGCCAGCTCTTTGGTTCGGAGGACCTATAATTCACCCCTCCACTTT	CASSLVRRTYNSPLHF
TRBV7-2	.	TRBJ2-7	TRBD1	TGTGCCAGCAGCCCGGCCAGGGGGCACCTCTACGAGCAGTACTTC	CASSPARGHLYEQYF
TRBV11-3	.	TRBJ2-2	TRBD2	TGTGCCAGCGCGGGGGGCCTGAACACCGGGGAGCTGTTTTTT	CASAGGLNTGELFF
TRBV7-9	.	TRBJ2-5	.	TGTGCCAGCAGCGGGGGCTCGGGGGCTGGAGAGACCCAGTACTTC	CASSGGSGAGETQYF
TRBV5-1	once	TRBJ2-2	.	TGCGCCAGCAGCTTTACCCCAGCAGGCACCGGGGAGCTGTTTTTT	CASSFTPAGTGELFF
TRBV15	.	TRBJ2-5	.	TGTGCCACCAGGAGCGGCCAAGAGACCCAGTACTTC	CATRSGQETQYF
TRBV27	.	TRBJ1-2	TRBD1	TGTGCCAGAGGAATCTTGGACAGGAAAGGAGGCTACACCTTC	CARGILDRKGGYTF
TRBV18	.	TRBJ2-7	TRBD2	TGTGCCAGCTCAAGGACTAGCGGCTCCTACGAGCAGTACTTC	CASSRTSGSYEQYF
TRBV27	.	TRBJ1-5	.	TGTGCCAGCAGTAGGGGGGGCTCTCAGCCCCAGCATTTT	CASSRGGSQPQHF
TRBV7-9	.	TRBJ1-1	.	TGTGCCAGCAGCCTTAATTCGGGTGGTGAAGCTTTCTTT	CASSLNSGGEAFF
TRBV18	.	TRBJ2-7	TRBD2	TGTGCCAGCTCACCCAGCGGGACCTCTTATTACGAGCAGTACTTC	CASSPSGTSYYEQYF
TRBV6-1	.	TRBJ1-5	TRBD1	TGTGCCAGCCACGACAGGGTGGTTGGCCAGCCCCAGCATTTT	CASHDRVVGQPQHF
TRBV18	.	TRBJ2-7	.	TGTGCCAGCTCAGCCACAGAGTACGAGCAGTACTTC	CASSATEYEQYF
TRBV28	.	TRBJ2-7	TRBD2	TGTGCCAGCAGTTTCTACCTAGCGGGAGGGCCCCATTCTTCCGAGCAGTACTTC	CASSFYLAGGPHSSEQYF
TRBV7-9	.	TRBJ2-7	.	TGTGCCAGCAGCGAACGTGGCAGTTACGAGCAGTACTTC	CASSERGSYEQYF
TRBV19	.	TRBJ1-5	.	TGTGCCAGTAGTATAGGACCCGACGAGGGGAGCAATCAGCCCCAGCATTTT	CASSIGPDEGSNQPQHF
TRBV6-5	.	TRBJ2-1	TRBD1	TGTGCCAGCAGCAGCCGACAGGGAAGGTACAATGAGCAGTTCTTC	CASSSRQGRYNEQFF
TRBV29-1	large	TRBJ1-2	TRBD1	TGCAGCGTTGTAGGGGGCGATGGCTACACCTTC	CSVVGGDGYTF
TRBV4-1	.	TRBJ2-7	TRBD1	TGCGCCAGCAGCCGGGGACAGAGCTACGAGCAGTACTTC	CASSRGQSYEQYF
TRBV5-1	.	TRBJ1-5	.	TGCGCCAGCAGCGAGCTAGACGGGAATCAGCCCCAGCATTTT	CASSELDGNQPQHF